The 13 T cell receptor beta chains below all came from one sample that was sequenced in a study of blood T cell repertoires in COVID-19 (dated by TCRdb to 2020 to 2021). The protocol used for the library was the immunoSEQ multiplex PCR assay. TCRdb limited this immuneACCESS table to in-frame rearrangements with V and J called. A share of clones is missing; checked studies link under half to unresolved V genes, and the rest is unexplained. Present in this sample are over 150,000 clones, roughly 80% of which were seen just once. Of the sample, roughly 1.7% is held by the ten largest clones. The material sequenced was peripheral blood. These receptors were collected from a man older than 75 with acute or convalescent COVID-19.

V usage is TRBV6-1 and J usage is TRBJ2-1, with 11 bases matching TRBD1. This CDR3 has 15 residues. The V and J ends lost 2 bases and 7 bases, in that order; junction bases with no gene match: 4. Germline V gene data show CDR1 as MNHNS and CDR2 as SASEGT. DNA of the CDR3: TGTGCCAGCAGTGAAAGGACAGGGGGCATAAATGAGCAGTTCTTC. Translated: CASSERTGGINEQFF.

V and J are TRBV2 and TRBJ1-6; 8 nucleotides match TRBD1. V lost 3 bases to trimming and J lost 8 bases; unmatched junction nucleotides: 6. The CDR3 length is 15 residues. The germline V gene encodes CDR1 SNHLY and CDR2 FYNNEI. CDR3 nucleotides: TGTGCCAGCAGTGAGGTACAGGGGGGTGATTCACCCCTCCACTTT. This codes for CASSEVQGGDSPLHF.

V usage is TRBV28 and J usage is TRBJ2-1; TRBD2 matches 8 bases. This CDR3 is 13 amino acids long. Trimming removed 1 base from V and 13 bases from J; junction bases left unmatched: 6. Germline assignment: CDR1 MDHEN and CDR2 SYDVKM. CDR3 sequence (DNA): TGTGCCAGCAGTTTATCAACGGGGGGGCGCCAGTTCTTC. This encodes CASSLSTGGRQFF.

This clone was counted once. J is TRBJ2-1 and V is TRBV11-3; tentatively, D is TRBD2 (6 bases). The germline V and J ends were trimmed by 0 bases and 1 base, with 13 bases remaining between them. The CDR3 has 17 residues. Germline CDR1 is SGHNT and CDR2 is YENEEA. The DNA for the CDR3 is TGTGCCAGCAGCTTAGATCTGGGGGGTATGTCCTACAATGAGCAGTTCTTC. Translating gives CASSLDLGGMSYNEQFF.

The rearrangement links TRBV4-1 to TRBJ2-2; D remains unclear. The V gene's germline CDR1 is MGHRA and CDR2 YSYEKL. Trimming cost V 2 bases and J 7 bases, with 14 bases left between them. This CDR3 is built from 15 residues. CDR3 region: CASSQPTAAIGELFF. CDR3 coding DNA: TGCGCCAGCAGCCAACCCACCGCGGCCATCGGGGAGCTGTTTTTT.

The gene calls are TRBV28 and TRBJ1-1, with TRBD1 as a possible D gene (6 bases). V gave up 5 bases and J gave up 4 bases, with 11 bases separating them. From germline, CDR1 is MDHEN and CDR2 SYDVKM. This CDR3 region has 13 residues. This CDR3 reads CASSPGTSTEAFF. The CDR3 DNA follows: TGTGCCAGCAGTCCGGGGACAAGCACTGAAGCTTTCTTT.

This clone has just one count. The chain couples TRBV27 to TRBJ2-7, with D uncertain. The CDR3 has 13 residues. Trimming pared 3 bases from V and 5 bases from J, leaving 11 bases between. Germline assignment: CDR1 MNHEY and CDR2 SMNVEV (reference sequence). CDR3 residues: CASSFYYSDEQYF. As DNA, the CDR3 is TGTGCCAGCAGTTTCTACTACTCGGACGAGCAGTACTTC.

This clone has only a few counts. This chain connects TRBV7-9 to TRBJ1-2; D is possibly TRBD1 (6 bases). Germline V gene data show CDR1 as SEHNR and CDR2 as FQNEAQ (reference sequence). CDR3 length: 12 amino acids. V was pared by 6 bases and J by 11 bases, with 16 bases between. The CDR3 is CASSPNRAPYTF. The CDR3 bases are TGTGCCAGCAGTCCAAACAGGGCCCCATACACCTTC.

The chain couples TRBV10-3 to TRBJ2-7, with TRBD2 as a possible D gene (6 bases). The CDR3 covers 13 residues. Germline V lookup: CDR1 ENHRY, CDR2 SYGVKD. V was pared by 2 bases and J by 6 bases, with 11 bases between. This chain's CDR3 is CAISEGRIGEQYF. CDR3 DNA: TGTGCCATCAGTGAGGGGAGGATAGGCGAGCAGTACTTC.

This chain links TRBV15 with TRBJ1-5; TRBD1 is a possible D gene (6 bases). Germline V gene sequence: CDR1 LNHNV, CDR2 YYDKDF (reference sequence). The germline V and J ends were trimmed by 5 bases and 11 bases, with 19 bases remaining between them. This CDR3 comprises 14 residues. In DNA, the CDR3 is TGTGCCACCAGCGACCGGACAGAGAGTATGTCCCAGCATTTT. Its protein is CATSDRTESMSQHF.

The chain carries TRBV25-1 and TRBJ1-2, with D unclear. The V gene lost 8 bases and the J gene lost 1 base, with 11 bases spanning the gap. CDR3 size: 13 residues. Per germline, CDR1 MGHDK and CDR2 SYGVNS. CDR3: CASESSYNYGYTF. The CDR3 nucleotides are TGTGCCAGCGAGAGTTCTTATAACTATGGCTACACCTTC.

V gene TRBV19 combines with J gene TRBJ1-6, with a weak D call TRBD1 (6 bases). The CDR3 has 16 amino acids. Trimming removed 1 base from V and 5 bases from J, with 12 bases in between. Germline V CDR1 and CDR2: LNHDA, SQIVND (reference sequence). The CDR3 bases are TGTGCCAGTAGTATAGGGCGCCAGGGGAATAATTCACCCCTCCACTTT. Its translation: CASSIGRQGNNSPLHF. Looking up the rest from reference TRBV19 and TRBJ1-6 gives the full variable domain: DGGITQSPKYLFRKEGQNVTLSCEQNLNHDAMYWYRQDPGQGLRLIYYSQIVNDFQKGDIAEGYSVSREKKESFPLTVTSAQKNPTAFYLCASSIGRQGNNSPLHFGNGTRLTVT.

V gene TRBV3-1 (or the pseudogene TRBV3-2) combines with J gene TRBJ1-4; D call uncertain. The CDR3 covers 12 residues. The V end lost 4 bases, the J end lost 8 bases, and 8 bases lay between the germline ends. Germline V CDR1 and CDR2: LGHDT, YNNKEL (reference sequence). CDR3 in DNA: TGTGCCAGCAGCCGGTTGGAGGAAAAACTGTTTTTT. Amino acids: CASSRLEEKLFF.